A selection of T cell receptor beta chains follows, all from one sample in a study of regulatory T cells in long-lasting Graves disease. TCRdb reprocessed the multiplex PCR reads via MiXCR and lists one record per CDR3 protein. The sample records 600,000 to 850,000 distinct CDR3 sequences, around 30% being singletons. Sequencing was performed on peripheral blood mononuclear cells (PBMCs), taken when the disease was refractory, from a patient treated with antithyroid drugs. The receptors derive from a female donor with Graves disease. The conserved cysteine and the conserved F or W are not part of the CDR3 here.

CDR3: ASSLQYTDRQEQF
V: TRBV5-1

CDR3: ASTPPGFDEQY
V: TRBV19

CDR3: ASSLVQGQSHEQY
V: TRBV7-9

CDR3: AINRSGYGYT
V: TRBV10-3

CDR3: ASRGPAMNTEAF
V: TRBV5-1

CDR3: AISDTGAPNYGYT
V: TRBV10-3

CDR3: ATSRDEGVGTQY
V: TRBV15

CDR3: ASGDSGNTIY
V: TRBV19

CDR3: ASTRGLANNEQF
V: TRBV6-1

CDR3: ASRGQGASSPLH
V: TRBV28

CDR3: ASSLQRTGSEQY
V: TRBV7-3

CDR3: ASSLLKVGTEAF
V: TRBV27

CDR3: SAPDRVTQETQY
V: TRBV20-1

CDR3: ASSQEKEWAGGSYEQY
V: TRBV14

CDR3: ASRQQGPLAF
V: TRBV2

CDR3: ASSPRTAPYEQY
V: TRBV12-3/TRBV12-4

CDR3: ASSPPGTGSYEQY
V: TRBV5-1

CDR3: ASSYDRLEAF
V: TRBV2

CDR3: ASSDLEPGQSSALH
V: TRBV2

CDR3: ASQRSRDEQY
V: TRBV2